The table lists the clone carrying this T cell receptor beta chain with a count of one. The CDR3 has 13 amino acids. The V and J ends lost 1 base and 3 bases respectively, with 6 bases between them. The germline gives CDR1 KGHSH, CDR2 LQKENI. The data stem from a study of technical replicates of blood from a few donors. Profiled with immunoSEQ multiplex PCR; TCRdb holds only in-frame clones, not every one. The data hold 55,000 to 75,000 clones, with about 94% observed a single time. This TCR derives from a human donor in good health. Some clones in this sample may be carry-over from other donors' samples. Material: PBMCs. The chain recombines TRBV18 with TRBJ1-2, with D tentatively TRBD1 (6 bases). DNA for the CDR3: TGTGCCAGCTCACCACGACAGGACTATGGCTACACCTTC. The encoded protein is CASSPRQDYGYTF.